These 30 T cell receptor beta chains share one sample of origin, sequenced in a study of human T cells and chemical hapten exposure. In TCRdb, the RACE reads were re-called with MiXCR into one record per CDR3 protein. This table holds fewer than 150,000 distinct CDR3 sequences, roughly 12% found once. The time point: pre-sensitization, week 0. The treatment here: therapeutic diphenylcyclopropenone sensitization with weekly scalp DPC. Here the sequenced sample was whole blood, taken in connection with sensitization to the hapten diphenylcyclopropenone (DPC). The receptors were sampled from a woman aged 18-29 years with alopecia areata. Some clones in this sample may be carry-over from other donors' samples.

The chain has TRBV4-3 and TRBJ1-1; 7 positions match TRBD1. CDR1 and CDR2 (germline): LGHNA, YSLEER. V lost 0 bases, J lost 0 bases, and 10 bases stayed unmatched. CDR3 length equals 18 residues. The CDR3 nucleotides read TGCGCCAGCAGCCAAGACTCGGACAGGTTCGGCGTGAACACTGAAGCTTTCTTT. Translating gives CASSQDSDRFGVNTEAFF.

This clonotype appeared many times. V is TRBV7-3 and J is TRBJ2-2; D is possibly TRBD1 (6 bases). Trimming shortened V by 5 bases and J by 3 bases, and 13 bases separated the two germline ends. The CDR3 covers 15 residues. From germline, CDR1 is SGHTA and CDR2 FQGTGA. The CDR3 protein is CASSVSGVDTGELFF. The CDR3 DNA is TGTGCCAGCAGCGTCTCAGGGGTTGACACCGGGGAGCTGTTTTTT.

This clonotype was seen only once. A read error may explain this, as a much larger clone is one base away. The genes are TRBV6-2 or TRBV6-3 and TRBJ2-4, with D possibly TRBD2 on 6 matching bases. V was trimmed by 2 bases and J by 1 base, leaving 6 bases between them. The CDR3 is 14 amino acids. Looked up from germline, CDR1 is MNHEY and CDR2 is SVGEGT. The CDR3 sequence: CASSYGGAKNIQYF. CDR3 nucleotides: TGTGCCAGCAGTTACGGGGGGGCCAAAAACATTCAGTACTTC.

This clonotype was counted between two and nine times. The chain links TRBV11-2 to TRBJ1-1, with D uncertain. The length of the CDR3 is 14 residues. V lost 3 bases and J lost 4, with 12 bases in between. Germline loops: CDR1 SGHAT, CDR2 FQNNGV. DNA of the CDR3: TGTGCCAGCAGCTTTGAGGGAGGAGGCACTGAAGCTTTCTTT. Protein product: CASSFEGGGTEAFF.

The rearrangement joins TRBV29-1 to TRBJ1-5, with 9 bases fitting TRBD1. This CDR3 region has 13 residues. CDR1 is SQVTM and CDR2 is ANQGSEA in the germline V gene. V was pared by 0 bases and J by 8 bases, with 2 bases of the junction left unmatched. The CDR3 nucleotides are TGCAGCGTTGAAGAGGGACAGGGCGAGCCCCAGCATTTT. Translated, it gives CSVEEGQGEPQHF.

The CDR3 nucleotides read TGTGCCAGCAGCCTAGGAGGGACAGGGGGCACTGAAGCTTTCTTT. It translates to CASSLGGTGGTEAFF. The genes are TRBV6-5 and TRBJ1-1, with TRBD1 matching 11 bases. This CDR3 is built from 15 residues. In germline, CDR1 is MNHEY, CDR2 SVGAGI. V trimming: 6 bases; J trimming: 4 bases; junction bases outside the gene matches: 7.

This sequence joins TRBV20-1 and TRBJ1-5; 11 nucleotides align to TRBD1. The CDR3 loop spans 14 amino acids. The V gene's germline CDR1 is DFQATT and CDR2 SNEGSKA (reference sequence). V trimming: 6 bases; J trimming: 5 bases; junction bases outside the gene matches: 6. CDR3 sequence (DNA): TGCAGTGCAGAGGGACAGGGGGGTGATCAGCCCCAGCATTTT. Encoded protein: CSAEGQGGDQPQHF.

This clonotype was recorded at least ten times. J is TRBJ2-3 and V is TRBV20-1; TRBD2 matches 8 bases. The V gene end was trimmed by 0 bases and the J gene end by 0 bases; junction bases not matched to a gene: 8. CDR1 and CDR2 (germline): DFQATT, SNEGSKA (reference sequence). This CDR3 has 17 residues. The CDR3 reads CSARDLLSGGSTDTQYF. CDR3 sequence (DNA): TGCAGTGCTAGAGATCTCTTAAGCGGGGGTAGCACAGATACGCAGTATTTT.

The rearrangement uses TRBV7-2 and TRBJ2-1; D is possibly TRBD2 (5 bases). The CDR3 contains 13 residues. V lost 5 bases, J lost 7 bases, and 12 bases lay in between. The germline V gene has CDR1 SGHTA and CDR2 FQGNSA. The CDR3 sequence: CASSRDGRNEQFF. The CDR3 bases are TGTGCCAGCAGCCGGGATGGAAGGAATGAGCAGTTCTTC.

On this clonotype itself: A clone one base away is much larger, so this may be a read error. The J gene is TRBJ1-2, the V gene TRBV29-1; a possible D gene is TRBD1 (5 bases). Germline CDR1 reads SQVTM; CDR2 reads ANQGSEA. CDR3 length: 11 amino acids. Trimming stripped 4 bases from V and 9 bases from J, with 12 bases between. CDR3 in DNA: TGCAGCGTTGTGACAGCATATAGCTACACCTTC. Its protein product is CSVVTAYSYTF.

The chain joins TRBV14 to TRBJ2-4; D is undetermined. There are 15 residues in the CDR3. Trimming cost V 0 bases and J 1 base, with 7 bases left between them. In germline, CDR1 is SGHDN, CDR2 FVKESK. The CDR3 loop reads CASSQDVSAKNIQYF. DNA of the CDR3: TGTGCCAGCAGCCAAGATGTGAGCGCCAAAAACATTCAGTACTTC.

Ten or more counts support this clonotype. The chain joins TRBV4-3 to TRBJ2-6; D is unresolved. Germline lookup yields CDR1 LGHNA and CDR2 YSLEER. V was trimmed by 4 bases and J by 3 bases, leaving 13 bases between them. The CDR3 is 16 amino acids. CDR3 nucleotides: TGCGCCAGCAGCCGCGTCGCGCAGTTTGGGGCCAACGTCCTGACTTTC. Encoded protein: CASSRVAQFGANVLTF.

This clonotype was seen repeatedly, ten times or more. V gene TRBV25-1 combines with J gene TRBJ1-1; D unclear. V lost 1 base and J 8 bases, leaving 8 bases between the germline ends. CDR3 length equals 12 residues. Looked up from germline, CDR1 is MGHDK and CDR2 is SYGVNS. The CDR3 DNA reads as TGTGCCAGCAGTGAATTGGCGGGGGAAGCTTTCTTT. This encodes CASSELAGEAFF.

This clonotype has a handful of counts. The chain combines TRBV10-3 with TRBJ1-6; D is ambiguous. Germline assignment: CDR1 ENHRY and CDR2 SYGVKD. The CDR3 consists of 17 residues. V lost 1 base and J 7 bases, leaving 17 bases between the germline ends. CDR3: CAISELLLLSENSPLHF. CDR3 coding DNA: TGTGCCATCAGTGAGTTATTGCTATTAAGCGAAAATTCACCCCTCCACTTT.

A few counts support this clonotype. The rearrangement links TRBV7-9 to TRBJ2-3; unclear D gene. CDR3 length equals 15 residues. Trimming stripped 2 bases from V and 6 bases from J, with 15 bases between. Germline CDR1 SEHNR, CDR2 FQNEAQ (reference sequence). The CDR3 bases are TGTGCCAGCAGCTTACAGGTAGTAGAGATCGATACGCAGTATTTT. It yields the protein CASSLQVVEIDTQYF.

This clonotype has more than one count but fewer than ten. The rearrangement uses TRBV18 and TRBJ2-4, with D perhaps assigned TRBD1 or TRBD2 (6 bases each). The CDR3 consists of 18 residues. V was clipped by 1 base and J by 0 bases, with 16 bases between them. Germline CDR1 reads KGHSH; CDR2 reads LQKENI. CDR3 sequence reads: CASSPLFSGALAKNIQYF. The CDR3 nucleotides read TGTGCCAGCTCACCACTTTTCTCGGGGGCACTAGCCAAAAACATTCAGTACTTC.

This clonotype has at least ten counts. V gene TRBV29-1 combines with J gene TRBJ1-2, with TRBD1 matching 7 bases. V lost 7 bases and J lost 8; bases outside the gene matches: 7. Germline values: CDR1 SQVTM, CDR2 ANQGSEA. The CDR3 runs to 11 residues. The CDR3 sequence: CSALTGPGYTF. The CDR3, as DNA: TGCAGCGCCTTGACAGGGCCAGGCTACACCTTC.

This clonotype was counted between two and nine times. The DNA of the CDR3 is TGTGCCTGGAGTGTACTTAACACTGAAGCTTTCTTT. It specifies CAWSVLNTEAFF. The V and J genes are TRBV30 and TRBJ1-1; D uncertain. This CDR3 has 12 residues. Germline V lookup: CDR1 GTSNPN, CDR2 SVGIG (reference sequence). V was trimmed by 0 bases and J by 2 bases, leaving 4 bases between them. Based on the CDR3 plus reference TRBV30 and TRBJ1-1, the full variable domain is SQTIHQWPATLVQPVGSPLSLECTVEGTSNPNLYWYRQAAGRGLQLLFYSVGIGQISSEVPQNLSASRPQDRQFILSSKKLLLSDSGFYLCAWSVLNTEAFFGQGTRLTVV.

This chain links TRBV4-2 with TRBJ2-5; tentative D call: TRBD2 (5 bases). The CDR3 consists of 15 residues. V lost 0 bases and J lost 5, with 13 bases in between. The germline gives CDR1 LGHNA, CDR2 YNFKEQ. CDR3 nucleotides: TGTGCCAGCAGCCAAGATGGCTCGAGGGTCGAGACCCAGTACTTC. This encodes CASSQDGSRVETQYF.

Notes on this clonotype: Germline is not matched at one junction end, which may reflect a read error. The chain uses TRBV9 and TRBJ2-6; 9 nucleotides match TRBD1. Germline V gene lookup returns CDR1 SGDLS and CDR2 YYNGEE. This CDR3 is built from 15 residues. CDR3 nucleotides: TGTGCCAGCAGCGTAGCTAGGACAGGGGCAAACGTCCTGACTTTC. Translation gives CASSVARTGANVLTF.

The V call is TRBV6-1, the J call TRBJ2-1; D perhaps matches TRBD1 (6 bases). From germline, CDR1 is MNHNS and CDR2 SASEGT. Trimming took 6 bases from V and 2 from J, leaving 14 bases between them. The CDR3 extends over 15 amino acids. The DNA for the CDR3 is TGTGCCAGCAGAACCTACAGGGACCCCTACAATGAGCAGTTCTTC. Translation gives CASRTYRDPYNEQFF.

Many counts were recorded for this clonotype. The chain combines TRBV20-1 with TRBJ2-3; possibly TRBD2 for D (7 bases). Germline assignment: CDR1 DFQATT and CDR2 SNEGSKA (reference sequence). The V gene lost 2 bases and the J gene lost 3 bases, with 12 bases spanning the gap. The CDR3 length is 14 residues. The DNA for the CDR3 is TGCAGTGCTAGATTTGAGGGGGGGACAGATACGCAGTATTTT. This translates into CSARFEGGTDTQYF.

V gene TRBV7-8 combines with J gene TRBJ1-6; D gene ambiguous. Germline V gene data show CDR1 as SGHVS and CDR2 as FQNEAQ. The V end lost 1 base, the J end lost 10 bases, and 14 bases lay between the germline ends. The CDR3 totals 15 residues. CDR3 nucleotide sequence: TGTGCCAGCAGCTTAGTGGACGCGGGCAGATCACCCCTCCACTTT. This translates into CASSLVDAGRSPLHF. Drawing the rest from reference TRBV7-8 and TRBJ1-6, the complete variable domain is GAGVSQSPRYKVAKRGQDVALRCDPISGHVSLFWYQQALGQGPEFLTYFQNEAQLDKSGLPSDRFFAERPEGSVSTLKIQRTQQEDSAVYLCASSLVDAGRSPLHFGNGTRLTVT.

The CDR3, as DNA: TGTGCCAGCAGTTGGGCTCGAGCTAGCACAGATACGCAGTATTTT. Amino acid sequence: CASSWARASTDTQYF. The V and J genes are TRBV6-6 and TRBJ2-3; D is unresolved. Germline CDR1 reads MNHNY; CDR2 reads SVGAGI (reference sequence). Trimming left V 4 bases short and J 0 bases short, with 11 bases between. CDR3 length equals 15 residues.

A few counts support this clonotype. The rearrangement links TRBV20-1 to TRBJ1-4; D not resolved. CDR1 is DFQATT, CDR2 SNEGSKA, per germline (reference sequence). V was shortened by 8 bases and J by 0 bases, with 10 bases between the two germline ends. CDR3 length: 13 amino acids. The CDR3 region is CSSLRATNEKLFF. In nucleotides, the CDR3 is TGCAGTTCATTAAGAGCAACTAATGAAAAACTGTTTTTT.

The chain couples TRBV4-2 to TRBJ1-1, with 7 bases fitting TRBD1. This CDR3 has 14 amino acids. With 6 bases clipped from V and 1 base from J, the junction kept 5 bases outside the gene matches. CDR1 and CDR2 (germline): LGHNA, YNFKEQ. The CDR3 region is CASSLTGRNTEAFF. DNA for the CDR3: TGTGCCAGCAGTTTGACAGGGCGGAACACTGAAGCTTTCTTT.

In its sample, this clonotype was seen many times. The chain has TRBV7-9 and TRBJ2-3; the D is unclear. The CDR3 runs 15 residues. Trimming shortened V by 2 bases and J by 0 bases, and 9 bases separated the two germline ends. Germline V gene lookup returns CDR1 SEHNR and CDR2 FQNEAQ (reference sequence). The CDR3 sequence is CASSLNGPSTDTQYF. The DNA of the CDR3 is TGTGCCAGCAGCTTAAACGGCCCTAGCACAGATACGCAGTATTTT. The full variable domain, with the rest looked up from reference TRBV7-9 and TRBJ2-3, is DTGVSQNPRHKITKRGQNVTFRCDPISEHNRLYWYRQTLGQGPEFLTYFQNEAQLEKSRLLSDRFSAERPKGSFSTLEIQRTEQGDSAMYLCASSLNGPSTDTQYFGPGTRLTVL.

This sequence joins TRBV7-2 and TRBJ2-7, with 13 bases matching TRBD2. The germline CDR1 and CDR2 sequences are SGHTA and FQGNSA. The ends lost 4 bases at V and 2 bases at J; junction bases unmatched: 5. This CDR3 is built from 16 residues. The CDR3 spells CASSSLAGGRTYEQYF. The CDR3 region has the DNA TGTGCCAGCAGCTCACTAGCGGGGGGGCGTACCTACGAGCAGTACTTC.

This clonotype appeared a few times. The junction shows a germline mismatch at one end, possibly a read error. The V call is TRBV27, the J call TRBJ1-5; no clear D gene. Germline assignment: CDR1 MNHEY and CDR2 SMNVEV (reference sequence). The CDR3 has 12 amino acids. The DNA of the CDR3 is TGTGCCGGCAGCAGACCTCTAGAGCCCCAGCATTTT. This gives the protein CAGSRPLEPQHF.

The sample holds many counts of this clonotype. This chain uses TRBV19 with TRBJ1-5, with TRBD1 matching over 10 bases. Losses at the gene ends were 3 bases for V and 11 bases for J; bases not matched to a gene: 7. The V gene's germline CDR1 is LNHDA and CDR2 SQIVND (reference sequence). The CDR3 length is 14 residues. CDR3 sequence (DNA): TGTGCCAGTAGTATCGGACAGGGGGGTTCGTCCCAGCATTTT. Its protein product is CASSIGQGGSSQHF.